The present entry profiles one TCR beta chain with its context. This record comes from a study of blood T cell repertoires in COVID-19. Study at large: Italy, Spain and the United States were the sources of the convalescent and acute COVID-19 samples. In each case, the material was cDNA or gDNA derived from T cells, B-cell-depleted T cells, or PBMCs.

CDR1 is SGHVS and CDR2 is FQNEAQ in the germline V gene. The CDR3 sequence is 15 residues long. V was clipped by 1 base and J by 1 base, with 10 bases between them. Per the authors' pipeline: Reference gene primer amplification gave nucleated cell count estimates. The assay was immunoSEQ multiplex PCR, and TCRdb's table has in-frame clones only and misses some. That table gives V, J and clone size, and the DNA gave D and trimming. The sample holds approximately 190,000 clones, about 85% seen once. This sequence joins TRBV7-8 and TRBJ1-2, with D possibly TRBD1 on 6 matching bases. Sequenced sample: peripheral blood. The TCR sequence derives from a human donor in a cohort sampled during active COVID-19. The CDR3 reads CASSLVRGGNYGYTF. The CDR3 DNA sequence: TGTGCCAGCAGCTTAGTTAGGGGGGGTAACTATGGCTACACCTTC.